This T cell receptor (beta chain) was recovered during a study of blood T cell repertoires in COVID-19. On the study more broadly: Collection of acute and convalescent COVID-19 samples took place in the United States, Italy and Spain. PBMCs, B-cell-depleted T cells, or T cells provided the cDNA or gDNA that made up the material.

J was trimmed by 6 bases and V by 6 bases; bases with no gene match: 10. The CDR3 loop spans 13 amino acids. Germline V gene data show CDR1 as DFQATT and CDR2 as SNEGSKA (reference sequence). Under the authors' procedure: Amplification with reference gene primers provided the estimates of nucleated cell counts. Libraries were prepared by immunoSEQ multiplex PCR; TCRdb keeps only in-frame clonotypes and omits some of them. The V and J calls and the clone size are those of that table, but D and trimming were determined from the DNA. The table lists 140,000 or so clones, approximately 80% of them singletons, with around 5% in the top ten.

The chain links TRBV20-1 to TRBJ2-7; TRBD1 matches at 8 bases. The source of this sequence is a woman aged 50 to 60 with acute or convalescent COVID-19. The sample consisted of peripheral blood. The CDR3: CSASPGTGSEQYF. CDR3 DNA sequence: TGCAGTGCCAGTCCCGGGACAGGTTCCGAGCAGTACTTC.